This T cell receptor beta chain was captured in a study of T cell responses to AZD1222 COVID-19 vaccine listed by TCRdb under 2021. Regarding the complete study: TCR sequencing was performed for fewer than 250 trial participants, of whom around 200 were given two doses of AZD1222 and 26 were given two doses of MenACWY control vaccine. Trial participants were enrolled by age into subgroups of 18-55, 56-69 and 70-plus years, and roughly 160, 29 and 62 TCR-sequenced participants, respectively, were included in these subgroups. The paper as a whole reports these results and caveats: The 56-69-year group was small, and its depth increase did not reach significance, likely because of low power. CD4 TCRs associated with the vaccine covered the entire spike protein, and the dominant responses were in regions 160-218 and 743-854. Because no day 14 peak-response samples were available, repertoires were characterized only after the peak T cell response. Most participants were white British and females outnumbered males, and the authors suggested that clonal diversity may have been underestimated. Conclusions about previously exposed vaccinees are limited because only a handful of AZD1222 recipients were SARS-CoV-2 seropositive at baseline. After two AZD1222 doses, spike-specific TCR breadth and depth were significantly higher than at day 0 and than in MenACWY recipients. Nearly half of unique spike-specific TCRs reportedly recognized epitopes outside regions mutated in the B.1.351 and B.1.1.7 variants.

The CDR3 regions of human TCRbeta chains were analyzed by immunosequencing. Turning to the authors' computational methods: Repertoire TCRs were matched against a reference library of SARS-CoV-2-specific TCRs generated with the MIRA antigen-specificity platform. Breadth meant the fraction of unique TCRs that were SARS-CoV-2-associated, whereas depth meant the fraction of total T cells that were SARS-CoV-2-associated. Using the MIRA data, every spike-specific TCR was mapped to the spike region that the TCR reacted to and assigned to either a CD4 or a CD8 class. Log10-transformed breadth and depth values were compared by one-way ANOVA with Sidak's multiple comparisons tests. This immuneACCESS table, as held by TCRdb, lists in-frame sequences with V and J called but not all clones. Of the missing ones, under half trace to an unresolved V gene in checked studies; the others have no known cause. D and trimming were read from the DNA, whereas the V and J calls and clone size are those reported in that table. Recorded for this sample are about 96,000 clones; 91% of them occurred a single time. Around 5.2% of the sample rests with the top ten.

The time point label on this specimen signifies: baseline before first vaccination. Per the publication, the treatment or condition label means: meningococcal conjugate vaccine given as trial control. Samples from vaccinated people were obtained from the UK trials COV001 and COV002, which included a single-blind randomized controlled phase 2/3 trial of AZD1222 (ChAdOx1 nCoV-19) in healthy adults. For TCRbeta chain sequencing, PBMC samples from trial participants were taken at day 0 and at day 28 after the second dose. This clone was detected once. Its antigen is currently not known. No clone much larger than this one lies a single base away; base qualities are absent. V lost 1 base and J lost 7 bases; the stretch between them is 4 bases long. In the germline V gene, CDR1 corresponds to SGHVS and CDR2 to FQNEAQ. The CDR3 covers 12 residues, taking in both the cysteine and the phenylalanine. Just the 36-base CDR3 DNA is kept, in frame starting at base 1.

The TCR was taken from an adult in good health. This material consisted of peripheral blood, taken on day 0 of MenACWY control vaccination. The chain was built from TRBV7-8 and TRBJ1-4; the D gene is not confidently resolved. The CDR3 protein sequence reads: CASSLGGEKLFF. The sequenced DNA: TGTGCCAGCAGCTTAGGAGGTGAAAAACTGTTTTTT. When the CDR3 is completed using the reference TRBV7-8 and TRBJ1-4 genes on either side, the full variable domain is GAGVSQSPRYKVAKRGQDVALRCDPISGHVSLFWYQQALGQGPEFLTYFQNEAQLDKSGLPSDRFFAERPEGSVSTLKIQRTQQEDSAVYLCASSLGGEKLFFGSGTQLSVL.